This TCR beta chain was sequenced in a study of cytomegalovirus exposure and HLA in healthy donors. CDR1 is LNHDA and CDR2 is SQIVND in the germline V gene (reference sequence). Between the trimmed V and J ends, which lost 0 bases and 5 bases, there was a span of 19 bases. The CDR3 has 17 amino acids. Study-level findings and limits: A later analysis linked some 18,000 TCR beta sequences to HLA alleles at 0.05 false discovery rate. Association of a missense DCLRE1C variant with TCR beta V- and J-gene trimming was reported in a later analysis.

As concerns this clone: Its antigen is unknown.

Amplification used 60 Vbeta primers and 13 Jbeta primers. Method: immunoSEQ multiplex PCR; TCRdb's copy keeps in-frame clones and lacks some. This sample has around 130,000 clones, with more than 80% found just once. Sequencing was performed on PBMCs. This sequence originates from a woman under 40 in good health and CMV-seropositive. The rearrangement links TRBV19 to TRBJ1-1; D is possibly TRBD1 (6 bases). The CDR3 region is CASSIDGGAHGSTEAFF. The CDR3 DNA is TGTGCCAGTAGTATAGACGGGGGGGCGCATGGGTCTACTGAAGCTTTCTTT.